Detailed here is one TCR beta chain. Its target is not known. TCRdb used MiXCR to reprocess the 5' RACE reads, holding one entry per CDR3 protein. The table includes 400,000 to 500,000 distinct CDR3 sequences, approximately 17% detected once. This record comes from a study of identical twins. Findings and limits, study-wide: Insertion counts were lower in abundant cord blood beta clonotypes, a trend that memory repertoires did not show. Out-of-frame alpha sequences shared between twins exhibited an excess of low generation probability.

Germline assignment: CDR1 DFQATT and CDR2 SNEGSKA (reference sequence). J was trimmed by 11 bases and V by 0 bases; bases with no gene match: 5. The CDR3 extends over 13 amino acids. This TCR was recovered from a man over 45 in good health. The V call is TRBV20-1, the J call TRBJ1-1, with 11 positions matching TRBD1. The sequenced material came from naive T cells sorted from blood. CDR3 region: CSAREDRGRVAFF. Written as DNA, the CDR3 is TGCAGTGCTAGAGAGGACAGGGGGCGCGTGGCTTTCTTT.